This T cell receptor beta chain derives from a study of shared clonotypes between healthy human individuals (TCRdb year 2020). About the full investigation: The cohort comprised two women and a few men aged 18 to 49 years. Each donor's leukapheresis produced roughly between roughly 0.85 and 10 billion PBMCs. Blood TCR repertoires of five healthy adults were deeply sequenced to estimate repertoire size and the extent of clonotype sharing between individuals. Different laboratories and diverse techniques were used to prepare libraries and sequence TCR repertoires, to increase sequencing depth and limit assay-specific biases.

Using the deep immunoSEQ assay, TCR CDR3 regions were amplified from genomic DNA by multiplex PCR. For each cell subset, the extracted genomic DNA was distributed evenly across all wells of several immunoSEQ 96-well plates, and each plate served as one replicate. For unsorted PBMC, each replicate PCR was loaded with roughly 270 ng genomic DNA, equivalent to 25,000 to 35,000 T cell genomes. Ten immunoSEQ deep assay plates were used to sequence unsorted PBMC genomic DNA. Purified libraries were measured with a Qubit 3.0 fluorometer, size-checked on a Bioanalyzer 2100, and measured again with the KAPA Library Quantification kit. Each immunoSEQ 96-well plate was sequenced on its own single-read 150-cycle Illumina NextSeq 550 flow cell. Per the authors' processing: Because the immunoSEQ output included only junctional sequences and no quality scores, the filtering could not be the same as the filtering used for full-length reads. To assign V/J genes and CDR3, sequences were annotated against IMGT germline references using PyIR, a Python wrapper for IgBLAST v1.9. Any read was removed if the V/J assignment was weak (E-value above 1e-6), the CDR3 was missing, or the read contained stop codons, out-of-frame junctions, or ambiguous translated residues. V3J clonotypes were defined as sequences sharing the same inferred V gene, J gene, and CDR3 amino acid sequence. The percentage overlap between two repertoires was calculated by dividing the number of shared unique clonotypes by the size of the smaller repertoire. Richness of each repertoire was evaluated using RTK rarefaction, the Chao1 estimator, and Recon v2.1 estimates of unobserved clonotypes. TCRdb took over this immuneACCESS table, retaining in-frame rearrangements with V and J assigned. Such tables are incomplete; in checked studies, under half of the missing clones stem from an unresolved V gene, and the remainder is unexplained. V, J and clone size derive from that table, while D and trimming were established from the DNA sequence. This sample has 550,000 to 600,000 clones in its table, and around three quarters of those were observed once. Clones ranked in the top ten supply around 12% of the sample.

The donors were healthy, HIV-negative adults who had no recently reported acute infections or vaccinations. Only Caucasian adults living in Nashville, Tennessee, USA were represented among the donors. For unsorted samples, about 90 million PBMCs were counted and genomic DNA was extracted with the QIAamp DNA Blood Mini kit. After blood collection by leukapheresis, PBMCs were isolated using Ficoll-Histopaque density gradient centrifugation and then cryopreserved in the vapor phase of liquid nitrogen. This clone was found a few times. It has no known antigen specificity. Base quality data are lacking; no much larger clone is found one base away. Findings and caveats that apply to the study as a whole: Based on pairwise subsampling, the degree of clonotype sharing among donors was expected to be affected by sequencing depth. Because the study included only a small number of donors, the genetic and exposure-history diversity represented was limited. Only blood was sampled, and tissue TCR repertoires likely differ from those in blood.

The sample taken for sequencing was PBMCs. The sequence was collected from a woman aged 40-49 years in good health. Some clones in this sample may be carry-over from other donors' samples.

The nucleotide sequence is TGTGCCAGCAGCGTCGGGACACAGAACACTGAAGCTTTCTTT. The encoded protein is CASSVGTQNTEAFF. Rearrangement joined TRBV9 to TRBJ1-1, and TRBD1 may be the D gene, going by 6 matching bases. The junction shows trimming of 2 bases on V and 1 base on J, plus 9 bases between the germline ends. CDR1 and CDR2 were assigned from the germline V gene as SGDLS and YYNGEE. Including cysteine and phenylalanine, the CDR3 has 14 amino acids. Only CDR3 DNA remains: 42 bases, in frame from the first base.